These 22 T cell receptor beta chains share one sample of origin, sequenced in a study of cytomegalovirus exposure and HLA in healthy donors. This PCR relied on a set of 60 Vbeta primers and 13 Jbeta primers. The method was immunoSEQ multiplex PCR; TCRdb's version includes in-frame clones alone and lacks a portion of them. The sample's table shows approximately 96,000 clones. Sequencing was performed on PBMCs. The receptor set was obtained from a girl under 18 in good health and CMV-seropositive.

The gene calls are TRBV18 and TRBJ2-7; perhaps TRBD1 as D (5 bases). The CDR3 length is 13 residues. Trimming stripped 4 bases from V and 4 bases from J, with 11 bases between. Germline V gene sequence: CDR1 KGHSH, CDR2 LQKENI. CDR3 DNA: TGTGCCAGCTCACAAGGGGCTTCTTACGAGCAGTACGTC. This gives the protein CASSQGASYEQYV.

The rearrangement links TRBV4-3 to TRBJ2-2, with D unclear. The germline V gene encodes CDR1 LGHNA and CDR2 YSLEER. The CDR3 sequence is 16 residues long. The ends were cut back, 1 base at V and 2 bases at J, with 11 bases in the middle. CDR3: CASSQAPRHNTGELFF. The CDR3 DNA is TGCGCCAGCAGCCAAGCACCCAGACACAACACCGGGGAGCTGTTTTTT.

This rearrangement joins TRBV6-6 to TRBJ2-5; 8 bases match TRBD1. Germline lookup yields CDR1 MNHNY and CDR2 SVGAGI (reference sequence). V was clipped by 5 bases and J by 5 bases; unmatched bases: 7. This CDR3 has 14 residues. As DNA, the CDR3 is TGTGCCAGCAGTGGGACAGGCTGGGAGGAGACCCAGTACTTC. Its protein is CASSGTGWEETQYF.

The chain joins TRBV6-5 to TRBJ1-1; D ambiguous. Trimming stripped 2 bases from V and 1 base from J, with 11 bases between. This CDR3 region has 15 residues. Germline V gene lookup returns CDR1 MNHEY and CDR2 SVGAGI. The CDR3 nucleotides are TGTGCCAGCAGTTACCGGGGAAAATCGAACACTGAAGCTTTCTTT. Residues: CASSYRGKSNTEAFF.

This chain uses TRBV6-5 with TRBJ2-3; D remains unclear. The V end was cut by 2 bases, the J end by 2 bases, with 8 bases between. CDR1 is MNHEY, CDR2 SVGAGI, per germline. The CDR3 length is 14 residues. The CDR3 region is CASSYSQDTDTQYF. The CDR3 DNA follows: TGTGCCAGCAGTTACAGCCAGGACACAGATACGCAGTATTTT.

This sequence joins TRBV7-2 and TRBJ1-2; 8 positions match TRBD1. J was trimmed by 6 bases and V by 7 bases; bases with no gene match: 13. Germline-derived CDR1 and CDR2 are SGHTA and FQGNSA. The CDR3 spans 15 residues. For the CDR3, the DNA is TGTGCCAGCACCTCCGGGTTTCAGGGGGCGCATGGCTACACCTTC. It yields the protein CASTSGFQGAHGYTF.

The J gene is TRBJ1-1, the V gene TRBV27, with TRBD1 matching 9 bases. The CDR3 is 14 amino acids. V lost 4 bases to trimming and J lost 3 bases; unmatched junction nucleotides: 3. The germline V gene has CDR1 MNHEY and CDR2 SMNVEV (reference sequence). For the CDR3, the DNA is TGTGCCAGCAGTTGGACAGGGGAGGACACTGAAGCTTTCTTT. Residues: CASSWTGEDTEAFF.

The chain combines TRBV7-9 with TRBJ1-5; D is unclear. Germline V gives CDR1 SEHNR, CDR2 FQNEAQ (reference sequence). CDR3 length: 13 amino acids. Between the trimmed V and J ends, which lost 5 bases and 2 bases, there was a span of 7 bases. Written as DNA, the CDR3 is TGTGCCAGCAGCGAGAGCCGCAATCAGCCCCAGCATTTT. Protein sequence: CASSESRNQPQHF.

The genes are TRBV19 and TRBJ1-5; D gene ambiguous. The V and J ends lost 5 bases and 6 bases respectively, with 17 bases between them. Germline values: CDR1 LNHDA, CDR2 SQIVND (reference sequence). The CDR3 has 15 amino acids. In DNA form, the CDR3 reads TGTGCCAGTAGTTCCGAGGGAAGTAGAGTTCAGCCCCAGCATTTT. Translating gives CASSSEGSRVQPQHF. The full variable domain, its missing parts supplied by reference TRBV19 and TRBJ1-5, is DGGITQSPKYLFRKEGQNVTLSCEQNLNHDAMYWYRQDPGQGLRLIYYSQIVNDFQKGDIAEGYSVSREKKESFPLTVTSAQKNPTAFYLCASSSEGSRVQPQHFGDGTRLSIL.

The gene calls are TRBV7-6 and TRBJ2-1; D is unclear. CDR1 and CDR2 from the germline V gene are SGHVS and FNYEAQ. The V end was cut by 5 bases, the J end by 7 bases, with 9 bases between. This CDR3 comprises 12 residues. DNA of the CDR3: TGTGCCAGCAGCACATACCGAAATGAGCAGTTCTTC. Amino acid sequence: CASSTYRNEQFF.

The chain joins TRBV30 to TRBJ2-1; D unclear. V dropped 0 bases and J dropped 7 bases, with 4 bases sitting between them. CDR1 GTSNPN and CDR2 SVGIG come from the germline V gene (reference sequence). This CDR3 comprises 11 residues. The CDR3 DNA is TGTGCCTGGAGTGTCAAAAATGAGCAGTTCTTC. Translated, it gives CAWSVKNEQFF.

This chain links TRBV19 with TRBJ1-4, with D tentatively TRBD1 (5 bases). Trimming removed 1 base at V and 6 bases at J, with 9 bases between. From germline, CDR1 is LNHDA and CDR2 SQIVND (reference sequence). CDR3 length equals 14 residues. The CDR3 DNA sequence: TGTGCCAGTAGTATAGGCAGGGCACATGAAAAACTGTTTTTT. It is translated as CASSIGRAHEKLFF.

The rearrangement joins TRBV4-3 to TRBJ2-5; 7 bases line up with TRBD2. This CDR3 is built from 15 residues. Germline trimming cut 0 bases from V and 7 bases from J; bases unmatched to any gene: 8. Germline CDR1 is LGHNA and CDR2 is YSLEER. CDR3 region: CASSQDRGDYGTQYF. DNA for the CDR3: TGCGCCAGCAGCCAAGACAGAGGGGACTATGGGACCCAGTACTTC.

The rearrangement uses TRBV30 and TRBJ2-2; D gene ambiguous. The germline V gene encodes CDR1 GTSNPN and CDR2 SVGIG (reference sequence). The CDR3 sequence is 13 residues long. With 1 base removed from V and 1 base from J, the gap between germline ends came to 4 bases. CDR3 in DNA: TGTGCCTGGAGTGCTATGAACACCGGGGAGCTGTTTTTT. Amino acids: CAWSAMNTGELFF.

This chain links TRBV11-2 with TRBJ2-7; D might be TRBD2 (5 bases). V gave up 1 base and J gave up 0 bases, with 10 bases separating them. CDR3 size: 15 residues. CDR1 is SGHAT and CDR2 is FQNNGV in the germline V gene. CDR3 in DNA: TGTGCCAGCAGCTTAGTCATCGGGGACTCCTACGAGCAGTACTTC. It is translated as CASSLVIGDSYEQYF.

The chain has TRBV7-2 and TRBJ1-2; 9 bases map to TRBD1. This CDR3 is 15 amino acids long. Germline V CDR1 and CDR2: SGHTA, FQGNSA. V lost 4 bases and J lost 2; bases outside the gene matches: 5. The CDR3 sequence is CASSSPDRGNYGYTF. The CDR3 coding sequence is TGTGCCAGCAGCTCACCGGACAGGGGCAACTATGGCTACACCTTC.

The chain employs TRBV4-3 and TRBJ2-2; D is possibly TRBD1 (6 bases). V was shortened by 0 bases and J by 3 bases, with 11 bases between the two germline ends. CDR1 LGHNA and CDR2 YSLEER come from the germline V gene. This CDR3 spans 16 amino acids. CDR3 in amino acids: CASSQDRDTHTGELFF. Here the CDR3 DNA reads TGCGCCAGCAGCCAAGATCGGGACACCCACACCGGGGAGCTGTTTTTT.

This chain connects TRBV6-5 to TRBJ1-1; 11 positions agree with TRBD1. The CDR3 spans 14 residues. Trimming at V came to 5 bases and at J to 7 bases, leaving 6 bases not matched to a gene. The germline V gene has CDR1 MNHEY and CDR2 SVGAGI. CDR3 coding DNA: TGTGCCAGCAGTCCCCGGACAGGGGGCTATGAAGCTTTCTTT. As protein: CASSPRTGGYEAFF.

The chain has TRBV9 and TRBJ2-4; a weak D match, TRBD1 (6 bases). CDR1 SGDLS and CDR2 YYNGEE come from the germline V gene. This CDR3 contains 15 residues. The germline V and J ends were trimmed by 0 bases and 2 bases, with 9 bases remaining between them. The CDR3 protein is CASSVAGGPKNIQYF. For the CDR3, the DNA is TGTGCCAGCAGCGTAGCTGGGGGCCCCAAAAACATTCAGTACTTC. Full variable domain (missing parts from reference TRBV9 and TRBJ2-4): DSGVTQTPKHLITATGQRVTLRCSPRSGDLSVYWYQQSLDQGLQFLIQYYNGEERAKGNILERFSAQQFPDLHSELNLSSLELGDSALYFCASSVAGGPKNIQYFGAGTRLSVL.

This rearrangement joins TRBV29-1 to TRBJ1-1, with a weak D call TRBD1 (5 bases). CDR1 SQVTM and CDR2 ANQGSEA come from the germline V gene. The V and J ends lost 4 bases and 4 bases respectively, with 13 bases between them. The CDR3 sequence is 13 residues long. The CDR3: CSVVGRVATEAFF. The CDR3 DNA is TGCAGCGTTGTAGGCAGGGTGGCCACTGAAGCTTTCTTT.

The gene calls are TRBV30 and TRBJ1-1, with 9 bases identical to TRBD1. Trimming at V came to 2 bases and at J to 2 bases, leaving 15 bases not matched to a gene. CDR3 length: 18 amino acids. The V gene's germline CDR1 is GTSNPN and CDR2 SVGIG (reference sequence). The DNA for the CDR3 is TGTGCCTGGAGTATGGGGATCCCCGGGACAGGGTGCAACACTGAAGCTTTCTTT. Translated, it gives CAWSMGIPGTGCNTEAFF.

The CDR3 sequence is CASSLGQETKAFF. CDR3 coding DNA: TGCGCCAGCAGCTTGGGACAGGAGACGAAAGCTTTCTTT. The chain has TRBV5-1 and TRBJ1-1, with D perhaps matching TRBD1 (6 bases). The CDR3 covers 13 residues. Trimming stripped 0 bases from V and 9 bases from J, with 12 bases between. Germline CDR1 SGHRS, CDR2 YFSETQ.